What follows are 14 T cell receptor beta chains derived from one specimen sequenced in a study of OX40 agonist ivuxolimab in advanced cancers. Profiling relied on immunoSEQ multiplex PCR, and the TCRdb table lists in-frame clones only, not all of them. The sample lists 45,000 to 65,000 clones, approximately 80% occurring once. Sequencing used CD4+ or CD8+ T cells sorted from blood, obtained in a trial of the OX40 agonist ivuxolimab. The receptor source for this set is an adult with an advanced solid tumor such as melanoma, head and neck, liver or kidney cancer.

J is TRBJ2-7 and V is TRBV5-1; 7 bases are a match to TRBD1. Germline loops: CDR1 SGHRS, CDR2 YFSETQ. The V gene end was trimmed by 2 bases and the J gene end by 2 bases; junction bases not matched to a gene: 4. This CDR3 contains 14 residues. The chain's CDR3 is CASSFLRGTYEQYF. CDR3 nucleotides: TGCGCCAGCAGCTTTCTCAGGGGGACCTACGAGCAGTACTTC.

V is TRBV6-5 and J is TRBJ1-1, with D perhaps TRBD1 (5 bases). CDR1 MNHEY and CDR2 SVGAGI come from the germline V gene. The CDR3 contains 16 residues. Trimming shortened V by 4 bases and J by 0 bases, and 15 bases separated the two germline ends. This chain's CDR3 is CASSSPEGEMNTEAFF. The DNA for the CDR3 is TGTGCCAGCAGTTCCCCCGAAGGGGAAATGAACACTGAAGCTTTCTTT.

This clone was picked up one time. The chain links TRBV7-6 to TRBJ2-5; D is perhaps TRBD2 (5 bases). CDR3 length: 15 residues. The germline V gene has CDR1 SGHVS and CDR2 FNYEAQ. V dropped 7 bases and J dropped 2 bases, with 17 bases sitting between them. This CDR3 is CASTQAWSGQETQYF. The CDR3 DNA follows: TGTGCCAGCACCCAAGCGTGGAGCGGACAAGAGACCCAGTACTTC.

This rearrangement joins TRBV28 to TRBJ1-2; the match to TRBD1 covers 9 bases. This CDR3 has 12 residues. The J segment lost 7 bases and the V segment lost 10 bases, leaving 7 bases of the junction unmatched. Germline V gives CDR1 MDHEN, CDR2 SYDVKM. CDR3 amino acids: CATEDRGLGYTF. The CDR3 nucleotides read TGTGCCACGGAGGACAGGGGTCTTGGCTACACCTTC.

The chain employs TRBV4-2 and TRBJ2-5; maybe TRBD1 (5 bases). V was trimmed by 5 bases and J by 4 bases, leaving 11 bases between them. Germline assignment: CDR1 LGHNA and CDR2 YNFKEQ. The CDR3 consists of 13 residues. CDR3 sequence (DNA): TGTGCCAGCAGCTTTCTGGGGCGAGAGACCCAGTACTTC. It is translated as CASSFLGRETQYF.

The CDR3 nucleotides are TGTGCCAGTAGTATTGAGCGGGCCAGCTCCTACAATGAGCAGTTCTTC. Its translation is CASSIERASSYNEQFF. The chain has TRBV19 and TRBJ2-1; possible D gene TRBD2, 6 bases. Germline lookup yields CDR1 LNHDA and CDR2 SQIVND (reference sequence). Trimming removed 3 bases from V and 0 bases from J, with 12 bases in between. The CDR3 runs to 16 residues. Together with reference TRBV19 and TRBJ2-1, the CDR3 gives the full variable domain: DGGITQSPKYLFRKEGQNVTLSCEQNLNHDAMYWYRQDPGQGLRLIYYSQIVNDFQKGDIAEGYSVSREKKESFPLTVTSAQKNPTAFYLCASSIERASSYNEQFFGPGTRLTVL.

This rearrangement joins TRBV9 to TRBJ1-5; weak D call: TRBD1 (5 bases). Trimming pared 3 bases from V and 2 bases from J, leaving 15 bases between. Germline V gene lookup returns CDR1 SGDLS and CDR2 YYNGEE. This CDR3 comprises 16 residues. CDR3 DNA sequence: TGTGCCAGCAGCGCCATCCGCCAGGGACGCAATCAGCCCCAGCATTTT. Translated, it gives CASSAIRQGRNQPQHF.

CDR3 loop: CASSQVWNTEAFF. The CDR3, as DNA: TGCGCCAGCAGCCAAGTTTGGAACACTGAAGCTTTCTTT. The chain uses TRBV4-3 and TRBJ1-1; D call uncertain. Looked up from germline, CDR1 is LGHNA and CDR2 is YSLEER. The CDR3 extends over 13 amino acids. The V end was cut by 1 base, the J end by 1 base, with 4 bases between.

The chain employs TRBV10-1 and TRBJ2-5; TRBD2 might be the D (6 bases). From germline, CDR1 is WNHNN and CDR2 SYGVQD (reference sequence). The ends were cut back, 4 bases at V and 3 bases at J, with 18 bases in the middle. The CDR3 consists of 16 residues. CDR3 sequence: CASSGWGGEGKETQYF. The CDR3 DNA is TGCGCCAGCAGTGGTTGGGGAGGTGAAGGAAAAGAGACCCAGTACTTC.

The chain couples TRBV30 to TRBJ1-2; TRBD1 matches 8 bases. This CDR3 is 19 amino acids long. Germline assignment: CDR1 GTSNPN and CDR2 SVGIG (reference sequence). V gave up 0 bases and J gave up 3 bases; unmatched junction bases: 18. The CDR3 DNA sequence: TGTGCCTGGAGTGTAGAGATACGCCTGTATGACAGGGGACACTATGGCTACACCTTC. Its protein is CAWSVEIRLYDRGHYGYTF.

This chain connects TRBV6-6 to TRBJ1-2, with a weak D call TRBD1 (5 bases). The CDR3 totals 14 residues. V was cut by 4 bases and J by 2 bases, with 11 bases left in between. CDR1 MNHNY and CDR2 SVGAGI come from the germline V gene (reference sequence). The CDR3 loop is CASSLTGQNYGYTF. CDR3 DNA: TGTGCCAGCAGTTTAACAGGCCAGAACTATGGCTACACCTTC.

This clone was found a few times. The CDR3 nucleotides read TGTGCCAGCAGCCTAATTGATAGGGAAGAGACCCAGTACTTC. Its protein product is CASSLIDREETQYF. The chain joins TRBV5-6 to TRBJ2-5, with no clear D. CDR1 is SGHDT, CDR2 YYEEEE, per germline. The length of the CDR3 is 14 residues. V was cut by 4 bases and J by 3 bases, with 13 bases left in between.

CDR3: CASSFPPPSSQPQHF. The CDR3 DNA is TGTGCCAGCAGCTTCCCGCCCCCCAGTAGTCAGCCCCAGCATTTT. J is TRBJ1-5 and V is TRBV7-3, with D hard to call. Germline CDR1 is SGHTA and CDR2 is FQGTGA. V lost 3 bases and J lost 6, with 15 bases in between. This CDR3 region has 15 residues.

Written as DNA, the CDR3 is TGTGCCAGCCAACGCCCGGGAGGAAACTATGGCTACACCTTC. Its translation: CASQRPGGNYGYTF. This sequence joins TRBV28 and TRBJ1-2, with no clear D. From germline, CDR1 is MDHEN and CDR2 SYDVKM. The V gene lost 8 bases and the J gene lost 2 bases, with 15 bases spanning the gap. The CDR3 sequence is 14 residues long.